These 6 T cell receptor beta chains were all obtained from the same sample, sequenced in a study of control samples from healthy donors and cancer patients. Assay: immunoSEQ multiplex PCR; the TCRdb copy retains only in-frame clones and omits some. Counted here are approximately 160,000 clones, 93% occurring once; the ten biggest clones make up roughly 4%. Sequenced: blood. The origin of the receptors is a woman aged 60 to 75 in good health.

This sequence joins TRBV10-2 and TRBJ1-1; 7 bases are shared with TRBD1. The trim removed 6 bases at V and 4 bases at J, leaving 5 bases unmatched. Germline CDR1 and CDR2: WSHSY and SAAADI. The CDR3 consists of 13 residues. The DNA of the CDR3 is TGCGCCAGCAGGGGGGACAGCCGCACTGAAGCTTTCTTT. Translated, it gives CASRGDSRTEAFF.

The chain is built from TRBV7-9 and TRBJ2-2; 9 positions agree with TRBD1. Germline V lookup: CDR1 SEHNR, CDR2 FQNEAQ (reference sequence). The CDR3 extends over 17 amino acids. V lost 3 bases, J lost 5 bases, and 10 bases stayed unmatched. The CDR3 bases are TGTGCCAGCAGCTTTCGATCCGGGACAGGGAGAACCGGGGAGCTGTTTTTT. It encodes CASSFRSGTGRTGELFF. The full variable domain, with the rest looked up from reference TRBV7-9 and TRBJ2-2, is DTGVSQNPRHKITKRGQNVTFRCDPISEHNRLYWYRQTLGQGPEFLTYFQNEAQLEKSRLLSDRFSAERPKGSFSTLEIQRTEQGDSAMYLCASSFRSGTGRTGELFFGEGSRLTVL.

The rearrangement uses TRBV7-2 and TRBJ1-5; tentative D call: TRBD1 (6 bases). The ends were cut back, 2 bases at V and 7 bases at J, with 21 bases in the middle. The CDR3 consists of 17 residues. Germline CDR1 is SGHTA and CDR2 is FQGNSA. The CDR3 nucleotides are TGTGCCAGCAGCTTAAAATGGGGGCAGGCGAAGGGACAGCCCCAGCATTTT. Residues: CASSLKWGQAKGQPQHF. Drawing the rest from reference TRBV7-2 and TRBJ1-5, the complete variable domain is GAGVSQSPSNKVTEKGKDVELRCDPISGHTALYWYRQSLGQGLEFLIYFQGNSAPDKSGLPSDRFSAERTGGSVSTLTIQRTQQEDSAVYLCASSLKWGQAKGQPQHFGDGTRLSIL.

The chain uses TRBV18 and TRBJ2-5, with D tentatively TRBD2 (6 bases). This CDR3 has 14 amino acids. V lost 3 bases, J lost 5 bases, and 13 bases lay in between. Looked up from germline, CDR1 is KGHSH and CDR2 is LQKENI. CDR3 region: CASSPQLAYETQYF. DNA of the CDR3: TGTGCCAGCTCACCGCAGCTAGCGTATGAGACCCAGTACTTC.

The rearrangement joins TRBV11-3 to TRBJ2-3, with D unresolved. CDR1 and CDR2 from the germline V gene are SGHNT and YENEEA. Trimming removed 5 bases from V and 4 bases from J, with 10 bases in between. This CDR3 contains 13 residues. The CDR3 is CASSPRRSDTQYF. CDR3 nucleotide sequence: TGTGCCAGCAGCCCACGCCGCTCAGATACGCAGTATTTT.

V usage is TRBV6-5 and J usage is TRBJ2-5, with 12 nucleotides matching TRBD2. Germline CDR1 reads MNHEY; CDR2 reads SVGAGI. The CDR3 has 15 amino acids. Trimming took 5 bases from V and 7 from J; bases not matched to a gene: 8. This CDR3 is CASSRTSGAPGTQYF. CDR3 nucleotide sequence: TGTGCCAGCAGTCGGACTAGCGGGGCCCCGGGGACCCAGTACTTC.